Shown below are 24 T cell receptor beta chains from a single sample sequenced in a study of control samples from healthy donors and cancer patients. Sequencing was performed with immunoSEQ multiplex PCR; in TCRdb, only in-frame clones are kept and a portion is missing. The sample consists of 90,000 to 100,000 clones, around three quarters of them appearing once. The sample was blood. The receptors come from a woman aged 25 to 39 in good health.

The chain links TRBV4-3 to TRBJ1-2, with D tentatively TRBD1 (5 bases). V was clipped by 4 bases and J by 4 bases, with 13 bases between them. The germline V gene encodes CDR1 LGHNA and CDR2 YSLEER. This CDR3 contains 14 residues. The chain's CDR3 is CASSRDGHLYGYTF. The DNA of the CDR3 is TGCGCCAGCAGCCGAGACGGACACCTCTATGGCTACACCTTC.

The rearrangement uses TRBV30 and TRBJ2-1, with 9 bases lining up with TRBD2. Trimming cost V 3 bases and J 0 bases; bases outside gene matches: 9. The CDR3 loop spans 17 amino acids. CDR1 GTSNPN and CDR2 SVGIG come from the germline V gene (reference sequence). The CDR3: CAWSLAGHSSSYNEQFF. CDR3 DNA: TGTGCCTGGAGCCTAGCGGGGCACTCGAGCTCCTACAATGAGCAGTTCTTC.

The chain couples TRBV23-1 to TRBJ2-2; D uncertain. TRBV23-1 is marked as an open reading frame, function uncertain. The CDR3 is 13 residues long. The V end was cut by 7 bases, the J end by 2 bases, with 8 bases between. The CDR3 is CASTRPNTGELFF. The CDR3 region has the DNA TGCGCCAGCACCCGACCAAACACCGGGGAGCTGTTTTTT.

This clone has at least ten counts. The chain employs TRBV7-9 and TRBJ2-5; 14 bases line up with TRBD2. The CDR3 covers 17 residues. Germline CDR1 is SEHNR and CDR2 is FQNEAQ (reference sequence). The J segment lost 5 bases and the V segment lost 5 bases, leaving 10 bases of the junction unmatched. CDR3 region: CASSRTSGGPSRETQYF. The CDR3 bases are TGTGCCAGCAGCCGGACTAGCGGGGGGCCCTCCCGGGAGACCCAGTACTTC.

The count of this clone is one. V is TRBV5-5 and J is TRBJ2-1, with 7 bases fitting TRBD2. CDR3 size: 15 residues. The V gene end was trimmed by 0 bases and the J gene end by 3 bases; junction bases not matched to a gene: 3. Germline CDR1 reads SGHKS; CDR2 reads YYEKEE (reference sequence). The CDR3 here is CASSLGSGGYNEQFF. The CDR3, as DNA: TGTGCCAGCAGCTTGGGTTCGGGGGGCTACAATGAGCAGTTCTTC.

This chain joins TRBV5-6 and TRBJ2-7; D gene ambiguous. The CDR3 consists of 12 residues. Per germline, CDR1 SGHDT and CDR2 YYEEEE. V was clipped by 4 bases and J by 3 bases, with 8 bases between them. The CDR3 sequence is CASSRTHYEQYF. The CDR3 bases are TGTGCCAGCAGCCGAACCCACTACGAGCAGTACTTC.

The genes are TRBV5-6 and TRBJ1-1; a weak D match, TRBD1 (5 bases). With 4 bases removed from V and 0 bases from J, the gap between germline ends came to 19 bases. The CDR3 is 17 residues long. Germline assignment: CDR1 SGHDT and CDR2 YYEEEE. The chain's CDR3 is CASSPRGRAALNTEAFF. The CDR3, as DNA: TGTGCCAGCAGCCCGAGGGGAAGGGCCGCGCTGAACACTGAAGCTTTCTTT. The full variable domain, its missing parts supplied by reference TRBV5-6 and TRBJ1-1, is DAGVTQSPTHLIKTRGQQVTLRCSPKSGHDTVSWYQQALGQGPQFIFQYYEEEERQRGNFPDRFSGHQFPNYSSELNVNALLLGDSALYLCASSPRGRAALNTEAFFGQGTRLTVV.

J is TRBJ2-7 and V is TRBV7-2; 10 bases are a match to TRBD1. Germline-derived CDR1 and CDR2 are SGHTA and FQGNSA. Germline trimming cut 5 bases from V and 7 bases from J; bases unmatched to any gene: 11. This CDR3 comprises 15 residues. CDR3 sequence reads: CASSPNPDRGNEQYF. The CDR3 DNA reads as TGTGCCAGCAGCCCGAACCCGGACAGGGGGAATGAGCAGTACTTC.

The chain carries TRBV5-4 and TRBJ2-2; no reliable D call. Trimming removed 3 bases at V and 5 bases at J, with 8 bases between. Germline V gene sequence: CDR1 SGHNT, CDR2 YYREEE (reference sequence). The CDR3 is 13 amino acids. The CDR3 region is CASSSRRTGELFF. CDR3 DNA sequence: TGTGCCAGCAGCTCGCGAAGGACCGGGGAGCTGTTTTTT.

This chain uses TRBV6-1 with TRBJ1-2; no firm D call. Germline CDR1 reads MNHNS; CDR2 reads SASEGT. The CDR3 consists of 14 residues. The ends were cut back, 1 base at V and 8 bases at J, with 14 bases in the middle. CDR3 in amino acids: CASSEVGPGSGYTF. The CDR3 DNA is TGTGCCAGCAGTGAAGTTGGCCCCGGGAGCGGCTACACCTTC.

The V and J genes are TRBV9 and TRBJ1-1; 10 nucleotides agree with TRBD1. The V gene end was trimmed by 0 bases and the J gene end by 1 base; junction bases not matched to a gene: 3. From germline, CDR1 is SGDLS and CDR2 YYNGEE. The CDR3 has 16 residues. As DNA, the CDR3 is TGTGCCAGCAGCGTAGCGACAGGGGGCGGGAACACTGAAGCTTTCTTT. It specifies CASSVATGGGNTEAFF.

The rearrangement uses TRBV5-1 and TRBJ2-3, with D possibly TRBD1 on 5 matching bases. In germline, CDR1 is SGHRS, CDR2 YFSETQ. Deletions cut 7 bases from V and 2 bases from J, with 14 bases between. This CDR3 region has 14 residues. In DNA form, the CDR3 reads TGCGCCAGCGCGGCTGACAGATCCACAGATACGCAGTATTTT. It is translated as CASAADRSTDTQYF.

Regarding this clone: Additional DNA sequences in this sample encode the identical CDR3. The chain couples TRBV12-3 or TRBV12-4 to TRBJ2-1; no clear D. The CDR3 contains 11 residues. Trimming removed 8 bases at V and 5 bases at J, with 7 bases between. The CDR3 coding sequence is TGTGCCAGCGGTGGGAACAATGAGCAGTTCTTC. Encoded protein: CASGGNNEQFF.

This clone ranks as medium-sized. The CDR3 here is CASSTPSGGASDTQYF. The CDR3 DNA is TGTGCCAGCAGCACCCCTAGCGGGGGGGCCTCAGATACGCAGTATTTT. The genes are TRBV13 and TRBJ2-3, with TRBD2 identical over 12 bases. The CDR3 consists of 16 residues. V was pared by 5 bases and J by 4 bases, with 7 bases of the junction left unmatched. From germline, CDR1 is PRHDT and CDR2 FYEKMQ (reference sequence).

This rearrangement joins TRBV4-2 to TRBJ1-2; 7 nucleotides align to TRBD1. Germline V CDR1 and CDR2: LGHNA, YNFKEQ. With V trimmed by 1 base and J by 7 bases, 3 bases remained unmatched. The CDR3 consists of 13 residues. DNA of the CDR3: TGTGCCAGCAGCCAAGGACAGGGTCCTGGCTACACCTTC. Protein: CASSQGQGPGYTF.

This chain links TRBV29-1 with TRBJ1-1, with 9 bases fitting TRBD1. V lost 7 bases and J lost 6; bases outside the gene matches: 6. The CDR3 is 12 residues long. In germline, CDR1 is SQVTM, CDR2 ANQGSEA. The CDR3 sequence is CSATQGAAEAFF. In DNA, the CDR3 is TGCAGCGCGACACAGGGGGCGGCTGAAGCTTTCTTT.

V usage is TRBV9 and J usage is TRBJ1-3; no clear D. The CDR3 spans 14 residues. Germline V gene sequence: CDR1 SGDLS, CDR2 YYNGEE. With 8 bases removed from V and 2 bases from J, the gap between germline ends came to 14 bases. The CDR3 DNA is TGTGCCAGTGCCCTTTGGGATACTGGAAACACCATATATTTT. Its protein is CASALWDTGNTIYF.

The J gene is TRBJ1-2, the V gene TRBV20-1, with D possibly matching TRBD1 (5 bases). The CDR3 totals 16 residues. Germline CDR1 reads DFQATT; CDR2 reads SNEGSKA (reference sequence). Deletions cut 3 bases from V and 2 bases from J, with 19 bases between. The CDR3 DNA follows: TGCAGTGCTAGTAGTTACTATGGGGGGACCAACTATGGCTACACCTTC. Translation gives CSASSYYGGTNYGYTF.

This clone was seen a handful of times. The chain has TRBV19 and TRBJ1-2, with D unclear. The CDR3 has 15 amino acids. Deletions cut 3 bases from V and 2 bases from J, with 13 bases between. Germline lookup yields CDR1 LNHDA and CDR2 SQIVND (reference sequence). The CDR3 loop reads CASSISQPNNYGYTF. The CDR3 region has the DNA TGTGCCAGTAGTATTTCGCAGCCGAACAACTATGGCTACACCTTC.

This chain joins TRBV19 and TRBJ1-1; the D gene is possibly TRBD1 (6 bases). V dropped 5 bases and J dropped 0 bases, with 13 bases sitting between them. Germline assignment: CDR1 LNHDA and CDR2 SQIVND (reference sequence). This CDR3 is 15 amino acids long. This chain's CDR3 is CASSPGDRVNTEAFF. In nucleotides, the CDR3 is TGTGCCAGTAGTCCAGGGGATCGGGTGAACACTGAAGCTTTCTTT. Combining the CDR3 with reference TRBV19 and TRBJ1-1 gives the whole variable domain DGGITQSPKYLFRKEGQNVTLSCEQNLNHDAMYWYRQDPGQGLRLIYYSQIVNDFQKGDIAEGYSVSREKKESFPLTVTSAQKNPTAFYLCASSPGDRVNTEAFFGQGTRLTVV.

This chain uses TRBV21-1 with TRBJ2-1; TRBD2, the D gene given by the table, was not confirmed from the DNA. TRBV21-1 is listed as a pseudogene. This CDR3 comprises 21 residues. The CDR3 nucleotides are TGTGCCAGCAGCAAATTGGGATGGGGGACTAGCGGGGGCCTAATATACAATGAGCAGTTCTTC. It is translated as CASSKLGWGTSGGLIYNEQFF.

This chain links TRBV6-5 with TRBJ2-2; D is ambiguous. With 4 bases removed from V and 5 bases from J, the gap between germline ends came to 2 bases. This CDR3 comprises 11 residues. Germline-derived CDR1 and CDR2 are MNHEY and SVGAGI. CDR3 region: CASSLTGELFF. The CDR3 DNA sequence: TGTGCCAGCAGTTTGACCGGGGAGCTGTTTTTT.

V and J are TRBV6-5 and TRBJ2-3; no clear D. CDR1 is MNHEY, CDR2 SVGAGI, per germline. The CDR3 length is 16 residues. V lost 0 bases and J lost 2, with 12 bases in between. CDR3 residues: CASSYSRQPYTDTQYF. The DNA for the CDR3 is TGTGCCAGCAGTTACTCGCGTCAGCCTTACACAGATACGCAGTATTTT.

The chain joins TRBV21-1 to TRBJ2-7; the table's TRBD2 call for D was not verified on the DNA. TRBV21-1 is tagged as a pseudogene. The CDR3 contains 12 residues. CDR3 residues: CAIPGVSYEQYF. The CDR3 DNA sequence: TGTGCCATCCCGGGGGTCTCCTACGAGCAGTACTTC.